This T cell receptor beta chain comes out of a study of T-cell reconstitution after alpha-beta-depleted transplantation in children (TCRdb year 2016). In the study overall: T-cell immune reconstitution after TCRalphabeta/CD19-depleted allogeneic hematopoietic cell transplantation in children was quantitatively tracked in the study by means of TCR repertoire profiling.

Library construction relied on PCR. The instrument given in TCRdb is Illumina HiSeq 2500. TCR library preparation used molecular barcoding, with unique molecular identifiers applied to normalize quantification of the TCRbeta repertoire. The public reads were quality trimmed at Q25 with fastp and then assembled into clones with MiXCR by TCRdb, keeping productive beta chains. For every CDR3 protein sequence, its rows merge into one entry that carries the most common genes and DNA. The sample records about 640,000 distinct CDR3 sequences, over 15% of which are singletons. Clones ranked in the top ten supply about 1.1% of the sample. Turning to this clonotype: The antigen it recognizes is unknown. No clone much larger than this one lies a single base away; base qualities are absent.

V is reduced by 4 bases and J by 7 bases, leaving a spacing of 12 bases between them. CDR1 SGHKS and CDR2 YYEKEE were looked up in the germline V gene (reference sequence). Measured from the cysteine to the phenylalanine, the CDR3 is 13 residues long. The entry retains the CDR3 DNA only, 39 bases that are in frame from base 1. The TCR sequence derives from a human donor who donated a stem cell graft to a child with acute myeloid leukemia. Sequencing used PBMCs from the stem cell graft donor, obtained from the stem cell graft. The rearrangement combines TRBV5-5 with TRBJ1-5; no D segment can be confidently identified. The CDR3 amino acid sequence is: CASSLPGEQPQHF. DNA sequence: TGTGCCAGCAGCCTCCCGGGTGAGCAGCCCCAGCATTTT.